These 4 T cell receptor beta chains were sequenced from one sample in a study of Graves' ophthalmopathy and Graves' hyperthyroidism. For repertoire sequencing, the TCR beta CDR3 regions were amplified from RNA transcripts. Investigators did first-round RT-PCR with HTBI primers, then second-round multiplex PCR. In TCRdb, the multiplex PCR reads were re-called with MiXCR into one record per CDR3 protein. The sample yields hundreds of thousands of distinct CDR3 sequences, around an eighth seen once. The sequenced material came from blood. The source of these receptors is a woman in her 30s with Graves' ophthalmopathy.

This clonotype was observed a few times. The chain links TRBV28 to TRBJ2-7; no clear D. Germline V gene data show CDR1 as MDHEN and CDR2 as SYDVKM. Trimming took off 5 bases at V and 6 bases at J, with 11 bases between the two ends. CDR3 size: 12 residues. The CDR3 DNA reads TGTGCCAGCAGTCCCCCCGGTCTCGAGCAGTACTTC. Amino acid sequence: CASSPPGLEQYF.

This clonotype was seen at least ten times. This chain links TRBV20-1 with TRBJ1-1; 9 positions match TRBD1. V lost 3 bases, J lost 5 bases, and 10 bases stayed unmatched. CDR3 size: 15 residues. Germline assignment: CDR1 DFQATT and CDR2 SNEGSKA (reference sequence). CDR3 nucleotides: TGCAGTGCTAGGGGATACAGGGGGCGCGTTACTGAAGCTTTCTTT. This gives the protein CSARGYRGRVTEAFF.

This clonotype was detected many times. The chain couples TRBV6-1 to TRBJ2-7; unclear D gene. Germline CDR1 MNHNS, CDR2 SASEGT. The CDR3 sequence is 14 residues long. The germline V and J ends were trimmed by 4 bases and 0 bases, with 10 bases remaining between them. CDR3 coding DNA: TGTGCCAGCAGTGTCAATGCCGCCTCCTACGAGCAGTACTTC. Translation: CASSVNAASYEQYF.

The chain uses TRBV5-5 and TRBJ2-7, with a tentative D call TRBD1 (5 bases). Trimming took 0 bases from V and 2 from J, leaving 9 bases between them. Per germline, CDR1 SGHKS and CDR2 YYEKEE (reference sequence). The CDR3 length is 14 residues. CDR3 residues: CASSLAGIPYEQYF. DNA for the CDR3: TGTGCCAGCAGCTTGGCAGGGATACCCTACGAGCAGTACTTC.